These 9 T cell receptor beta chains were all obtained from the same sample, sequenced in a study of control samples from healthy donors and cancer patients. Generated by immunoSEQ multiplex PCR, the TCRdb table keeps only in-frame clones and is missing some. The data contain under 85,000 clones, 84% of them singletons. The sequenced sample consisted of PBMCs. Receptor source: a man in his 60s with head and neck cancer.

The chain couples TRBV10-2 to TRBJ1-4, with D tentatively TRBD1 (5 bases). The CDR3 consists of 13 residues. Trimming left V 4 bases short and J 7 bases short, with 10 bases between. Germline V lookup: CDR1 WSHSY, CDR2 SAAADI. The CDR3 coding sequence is TGCGCCAGCAGTGTCCGGGGGAGTGAAAAACTGTTTTTT. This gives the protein CASSVRGSEKLFF.

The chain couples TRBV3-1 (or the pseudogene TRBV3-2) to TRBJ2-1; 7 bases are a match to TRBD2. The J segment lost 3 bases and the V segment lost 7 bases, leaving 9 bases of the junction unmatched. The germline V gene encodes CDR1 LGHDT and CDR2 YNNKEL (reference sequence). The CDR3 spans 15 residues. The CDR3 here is CASTPGPSGYNEQFF. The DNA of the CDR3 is TGTGCCAGCACCCCAGGGCCTAGCGGCTACAATGAGCAGTTCTTC.

DNA of the CDR3: TGTGCCAGCAGCACCCGACAGGGATTCACAGATACGCAGTATTTT. It yields the protein CASSTRQGFTDTQYF. The rearrangement joins TRBV5-4 to TRBJ2-3; 7 bases are a match to TRBD1. V was pared by 4 bases and J by 2 bases, with 7 bases of the junction left unmatched. Germline V gene sequence: CDR1 SGHNT, CDR2 YYREEE (reference sequence). The CDR3 runs to 15 residues. Supplemented by reference TRBV5-4 and TRBJ2-3, the full variable domain reads ETGVTQSPTHLIKTRGQQVTLRCSSQSGHNTVSWYQQALGQGPQFIFQYYREEENGRGNFPPRFSGLQFPNYSSELNVNALELDDSALYLCASSTRQGFTDTQYFGPGTRLTVL.

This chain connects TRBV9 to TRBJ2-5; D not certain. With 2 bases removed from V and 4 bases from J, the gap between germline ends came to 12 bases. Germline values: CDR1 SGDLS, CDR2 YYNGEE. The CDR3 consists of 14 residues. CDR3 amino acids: CASSVSLSGETQYF. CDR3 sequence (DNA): TGTGCCAGCAGCGTCAGTCTTTCAGGAGAGACCCAGTACTTC.

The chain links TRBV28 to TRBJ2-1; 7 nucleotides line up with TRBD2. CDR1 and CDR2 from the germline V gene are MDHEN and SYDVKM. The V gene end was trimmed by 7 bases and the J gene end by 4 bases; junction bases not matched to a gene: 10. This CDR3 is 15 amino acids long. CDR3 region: CASTPGGGRYNEQFF. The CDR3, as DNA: TGTGCCAGCACTCCGGGGGGAGGGCGTTACAATGAGCAGTTCTTC.

The CDR3 sequence is CASSVGGRTDTQYF. The CDR3 DNA reads as TGTGCCAGCAGCGTAGGAGGGAGGACAGATACGCAGTATTTT. The gene calls are TRBV9 and TRBJ2-3; a weak D match, TRBD2 (6 bases). Germline V gene lookup returns CDR1 SGDLS and CDR2 YYNGEE. V gave up 0 bases and J gave up 3 bases, with 8 bases separating them. This CDR3 is 14 amino acids long.

CDR3 bases: TGTGCCAGCAGCTTGGAGGGGGCCGGGGAGCTGTTTTTT. Its translation: CASSLEGAGELFF. The chain has TRBV5-6 and TRBJ2-2, with D possibly TRBD1 on 6 matching bases. This CDR3 comprises 13 residues. Germline loops: CDR1 SGHDT, CDR2 YYEEEE. Trimming removed 0 bases at V and 6 bases at J, with 6 bases between.

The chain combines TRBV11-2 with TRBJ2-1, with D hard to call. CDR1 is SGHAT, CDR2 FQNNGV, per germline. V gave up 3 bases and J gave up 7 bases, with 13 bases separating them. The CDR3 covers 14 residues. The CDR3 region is CASSFVGPGNEQFF. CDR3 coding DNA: TGTGCCAGCAGCTTTGTAGGCCCAGGAAATGAGCAGTTCTTC.

CDR3 loop: CASSVGFSINEQFF. CDR3 bases: TGTGCCAGCAGTGTTGGTTTCTCGATCAATGAGCAGTTCTTC. The rearrangement joins TRBV2 to TRBJ2-1; no firm D call. Germline values: CDR1 SNHLY, CDR2 FYNNEI. Trimming took 4 bases from V and 6 from J, leaving 13 bases between them. There are 14 residues in the CDR3.